Listed below are T cell receptor beta chains from one sample, sequenced in a study of T-cell reconstitution after alpha-beta-depleted transplantation in children. TCRdb fed the PCR reads into MiXCR, producing one record per CDR3 protein. This sample carries about 400,000 distinct CDR3 sequences, around 16% of them seen once, and the ten largest clones take 25% to 30%. This material consisted of PBMCs, mostly from graft donor cells, taken 360 days after TCRalphabeta/CD19-depleted stem cell transplant. The receptors were sampled from a boy under three years old who had a stem cell transplant for Wiskott-Aldrich syndrome, so the T cells may come from the graft donor. Both conserved end residues are part of each CDR3. The D gene is left open where the match is weak. Rows may omit the clone size; those that give it use once, few, many or a size class.

J: TRBJ2-1
size: -
D: TRBD2
V: TRBV20-1
DNA: TGCAGTGCCGTAAGCCAGCGGGAGTCATCACATGAGCAGTTCTTC
CDR3: CSAVSQRESSHEQFF

J: TRBJ2-1
size: -
D: -
V: TRBV7-2
DNA: TGTGCCAGCAGCTTAGAGAGGTGGATCAATGAGCAGTTCTTC
CDR3: CASSLERWINEQFF

J: TRBJ2-3
size: -
D: -
V: TRBV10-3
DNA: TGTGCCATCAGTGAGGGAGATGGCACAGATACGCAGTATTTT
CDR3: CAISEGDGTDTQYF

J: TRBJ2-1
size: -
D: -
V: TRBV27
DNA: TGTGCCAGCAGCCCAACGGGACTGCTATACAATGAGCAGTTCTTC
CDR3: CASSPTGLLYNEQFF

J: TRBJ2-7
size: -
D: TRBD1
V: TRBV12-3/TRBV12-4
DNA: TGTGCCAGCAACCTCCAGGGGGCCTACGAGCAGTACTTC
CDR3: CASNLQGAYEQYF

J: TRBJ2-3
size: -
D: -
V: TRBV29-1
DNA: TGCAGCGTTGTGGGGGGATACCAGTATTTT
CDR3: CSVVGGYQYF

J: TRBJ2-6
size: few
D: -
V: TRBV6-5
DNA: TGTGCCAGCAGTTACTCAAGGGAGTTTAGTGGGGCCAACGTCCTGACTTTC
CDR3: CASSYSREFSGANVLTF

J: TRBJ2-2
size: few
D: -
V: TRBV18
DNA: TGTGCCAGCTCACCACTTGGTGTCACCGGGGAGCTGTTTTTT
CDR3: CASSPLGVTGELFF

J: TRBJ2-1
size: many
D: -
V: TRBV12-3/TRBV12-4
DNA: TGTGCCAGCAGTTTAGCGAGGGATTGGGGGTCCAATGAGCAGTTCTTC
CDR3: CASSLARDWGSNEQFF

J: TRBJ1-2
size: -
D: -
V: TRBV6-2/TRBV6-3
DNA: TGTGCCAGCCTGAACAGGGCGACAAGCTATGGCTACACCTTC
CDR3: CASLNRATSYGYTF

J: TRBJ2-1
size: -
D: TRBD1
V: TRBV5-5
DNA: TGTGCCAGCAGCTTGGCGACAGGGGGGATCTATGAGCAGTTCTTC
CDR3: CASSLATGGIYEQFF

J: TRBJ2-7
size: few
D: TRBD1
V: TRBV28
DNA: TGTGCCAGCAGTTTAGTTTATTCGGGACAGGGGCTGGGTGCCCTCTCCTACGAGCAGTACTTC
CDR3: CASSLVYSGQGLGALSYEQYF

J: TRBJ2-7
size: -
D: -
V: TRBV5-1
DNA: TGCGCCAGCCGACTTACCTACGAGCAGTACTTC
CDR3: CASRLTYEQYF

J: TRBJ2-2
size: few
D: -
V: TRBV20-1
DNA: TGCAGGCCAGGACCAGCGGGCACCGGGGAGCTGTTTTTT
CDR3: CRPGPAGTGELFF

J: TRBJ2-7
size: -
D: TRBD2
V: TRBV10-2
DNA: TGCGCCAGCAGTGAGGGACTAGTCTACGAGCAGTACTTC
CDR3: CASSEGLVYEQYF

J: TRBJ1-4
size: -
D: TRBD1
V: TRBV7-2
DNA: TGTGCCAGCAGCTTAAAACCAGGGGGCCGAATTGAAAAACTGTTTTTT
CDR3: CASSLKPGGRIEKLFF

J: TRBJ2-1
size: many
D: -
V: TRBV27
DNA: TGTGCCAGCAGTTTATCAGGGACCCTAAGACAGTTCTTC
CDR3: CASSLSGTLRQFF

J: TRBJ2-1
size: -
D: -
V: TRBV19
DNA: TGTGCCAGTAGTATTGGCGGGCTAGCGAGGCATGAGCAGTTCTTC
CDR3: CASSIGGLARHEQFF

J: TRBJ2-7
size: -
D: -
V: TRBV10-3
DNA: TGTGCCATCAGTGTGAGACTCCTCTCCTACGAGCAGTACTTC
CDR3: CAISVRLLSYEQYF

J: TRBJ2-3
size: few
D: TRBD2
V: TRBV5-1
DNA: TGCGCCAGCAGCCTACCCCAAGCGGGAGGGCCAACAGATACGCAGTATTTT
CDR3: CASSLPQAGGPTDTQYF

J: TRBJ2-3
size: few
D: TRBD2
V: TRBV4-1
DNA: TGCGCCAGCAGCCGATACCCGGGACTAGCGGGGCTCACAGATACGCAGTATTTT
CDR3: CASSRYPGLAGLTDTQYF

J: TRBJ2-4
size: few
D: TRBD1
V: TRBV7-7
DNA: TGTGCCAGCAGCCGGGACAGGCACAAAAACATTCAGTACTTC
CDR3: CASSRDRHKNIQYF

J: TRBJ2-3
size: many
D: -
V: TRBV7-2
DNA: TGCGCCAGCAGCTTGGCTTTCACAGATACGCAGTATTTT
CDR3: CASSLAFTDTQYF

J: TRBJ2-1
size: few
D: -
V: TRBV24-1
DNA: TGTGCCACCAGTGATTCCCCGGGGTTGAGGGATTACAATGAGCAGTTCTTC
CDR3: CATSDSPGLRDYNEQFF

J: TRBJ2-1
size: -
D: TRBD2
V: TRBV6-1
DNA: TGTGCCACAGGGCGGACTAGCGGGAGGCCGCTACAGGGGCAGTTCTTC
CDR3: CATGRTSGRPLQGQFF

J: TRBJ2-2
size: few
D: TRBD1
V: TRBV6-5
DNA: TGTGCCAGCAGCTTAAGGGGGCACCATCTTTTCTCGAACACCGGGGAGCTGTTTTTT
CDR3: CASSLRGHHLFSNTGELFF

J: TRBJ2-7
size: few
D: TRBD2
V: TRBV6-2/TRBV6-3
DNA: TGTGCCAGCAGGCCCGGGACTACTTTCTACGAGCAGTACTTC
CDR3: CASRPGTTFYEQYF

J: TRBJ2-1
size: -
D: TRBD2
V: TRBV24-1
DNA: TGTGCCACCAGTGAGCCTGGACTGAGCGGGAACAATGAGCAGTTCTTC
CDR3: CATSEPGLSGNNEQFF

J: TRBJ2-2
size: -
D: -
V: TRBV4-2
DNA: TGTGCCAGCACCGCAAGAGGGTCCGGGACGGGGAACACCGGGGAGCTGTTTTTT
CDR3: CASTARGSGTGNTGELFF

J: TRBJ2-1
size: -
D: -
V: TRBV9
DNA: TGTGCCAGCAGCTCTACCCCGGGACAATACAATGAGCAGTTCTTC
CDR3: CASSSTPGQYNEQFF

J: TRBJ2-2
size: few
D: -
V: TRBV18
DNA: TGTGCCAGCTCCGTGACTAGAGGGGAGCTGTTTTTT
CDR3: CASSVTRGELFF

J: TRBJ2-3
size: few
D: -
V: TRBV15
DNA: TGTGCCACCAGCACAGGGACTTTTGGCGCAGATACGCAGTATTTT
CDR3: CATSTGTFGADTQYF

J: TRBJ1-4
size: few
D: -
V: TRBV4-1
DNA: TGCGCCAGCAGCCAAGGGGGGAGGGCGGGTGAAAAACTGTTTTTT
CDR3: CASSQGGRAGEKLFF

J: TRBJ1-2
size: many
D: TRBD1
V: TRBV4-1
DNA: TGCGCCAGCAGCAGGGGACAGGGGGACTATGGCTACACCTTC
CDR3: CASSRGQGDYGYTF

J: TRBJ2-2
size: few
D: -
V: TRBV2
DNA: TGTGCCAGCAGCCTCGGGTGGGGGGCCGGGGAGCTGTTTTTT
CDR3: CASSLGWGAGELFF

J: TRBJ2-5
size: many
D: -
V: TRBV9
DNA: TGTGCCAGCCCAGAGGCAGGACAACAAGAGACCCAGTACTTC
CDR3: CASPEAGQQETQYF

J: TRBJ2-7
size: -
D: TRBD2
V: TRBV11-2
DNA: TGTGCCAGCAGCGCCCTAGCGGGGGGGCGATCCTACGAGCAGTACTTC
CDR3: CASSALAGGRSYEQYF

J: TRBJ2-3
size: few
D: TRBD1
V: TRBV5-1
DNA: TGCGCCAGCAGCTTGGGAGACAGGGGGCAGGCAGATACGCAGTATTTT
CDR3: CASSLGDRGQADTQYF

J: TRBJ2-2
size: once
D: TRBD1
V: TRBV7-9
DNA: TGTGCCAGCAGCTTAAAAGCCGGGACAGGGGCCGGGGAGCTGTTTTTT
CDR3: CASSLKAGTGAGELFF

J: TRBJ1-2
size: few
D: TRBD1
V: TRBV5-1
DNA: TGCGCCAGCACAATGGACAGGGAAGTCTATGGCTACACCTTC
CDR3: CASTMDREVYGYTF

J: TRBJ1-5
size: -
D: -
V: TRBV28
DNA: TGTGCCAGCAGTTTACTCCAGGGGAAGGGCAATCAGCCCCAGCATTTT
CDR3: CASSLLQGKGNQPQHF

J: TRBJ2-2
size: -
D: -
V: TRBV10-3
DNA: TGTGCCATCAGTGAGTTTCTCGCAAGGGGGGCCCGCAACGGCACCGGGGAGCTGTTTTTT
CDR3: CAISEFLARGARNGTGELFF

J: TRBJ2-2
size: few
D: -
V: TRBV5-1
DNA: TGCGCCAGCAGTTTGCAACCAACCGGGGAGCTGTTTTTT
CDR3: CASSLQPTGELFF

J: TRBJ2-7
size: -
D: -
V: TRBV10-2
DNA: TGCGCCAGCACCCCGGGAGACTACGAGCAGTACTTC
CDR3: CASTPGDYEQYF

J: TRBJ2-5
size: -
D: -
V: TRBV5-4
DNA: TGTGCCAGCACCAAGGACAGTCCAGGGCAAGAGACCCAGTACTTC
CDR3: CASTKDSPGQETQYF